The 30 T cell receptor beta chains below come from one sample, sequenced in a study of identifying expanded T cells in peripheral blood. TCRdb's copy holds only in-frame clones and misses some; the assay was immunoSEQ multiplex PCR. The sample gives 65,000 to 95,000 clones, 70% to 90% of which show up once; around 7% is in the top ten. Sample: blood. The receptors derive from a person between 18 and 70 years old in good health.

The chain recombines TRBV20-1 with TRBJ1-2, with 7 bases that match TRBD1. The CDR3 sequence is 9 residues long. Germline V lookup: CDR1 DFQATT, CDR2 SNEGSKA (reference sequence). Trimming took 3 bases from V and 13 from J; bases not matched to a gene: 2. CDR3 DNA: TGCAGTGCTAGGCAGGGGGTCACCTTC. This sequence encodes CSARQGVTF.

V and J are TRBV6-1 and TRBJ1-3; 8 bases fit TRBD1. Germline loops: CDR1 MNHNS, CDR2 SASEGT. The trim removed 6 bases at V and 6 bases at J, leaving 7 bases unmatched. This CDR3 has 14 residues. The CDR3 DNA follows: TGTGCCAGCAGAAGGACAGGGAGGGAAAACACCATATATTTT. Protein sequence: CASRRTGRENTIYF.

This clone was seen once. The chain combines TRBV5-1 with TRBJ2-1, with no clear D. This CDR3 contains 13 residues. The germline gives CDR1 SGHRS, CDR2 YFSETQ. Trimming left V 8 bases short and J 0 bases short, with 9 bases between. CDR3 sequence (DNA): TGCGCCAGTACGGTAGACTCCTACAATGAGCAGTTCTTC. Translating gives CASTVDSYNEQFF. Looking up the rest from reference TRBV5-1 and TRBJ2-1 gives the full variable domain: KAGVTQTPRYLIKTRGQQVTLSCSPISGHRSVSWYQQTPGQGLQFLFEYFSETQRNKGNFPGRFSGRQFSNSRSEMNVSTLELGDSALYLCASTVDSYNEQFFGPGTRLTVL.

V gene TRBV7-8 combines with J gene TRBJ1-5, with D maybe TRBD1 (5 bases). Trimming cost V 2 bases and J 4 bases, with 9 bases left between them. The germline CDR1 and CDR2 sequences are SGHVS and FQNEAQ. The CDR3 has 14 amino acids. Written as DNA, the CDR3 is TGTGCCAGCAGCTTATGGGGGGGGAATCAGCCCCAGCATTTT. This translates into CASSLWGGNQPQHF.

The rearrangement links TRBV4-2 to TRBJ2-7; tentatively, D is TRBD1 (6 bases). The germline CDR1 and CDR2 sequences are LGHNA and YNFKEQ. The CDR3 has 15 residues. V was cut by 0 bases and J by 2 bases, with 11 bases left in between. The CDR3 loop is CASSQEQGPTYEQYF. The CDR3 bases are TGTGCCAGCAGCCAAGAGCAGGGGCCTACCTACGAGCAGTACTTC.

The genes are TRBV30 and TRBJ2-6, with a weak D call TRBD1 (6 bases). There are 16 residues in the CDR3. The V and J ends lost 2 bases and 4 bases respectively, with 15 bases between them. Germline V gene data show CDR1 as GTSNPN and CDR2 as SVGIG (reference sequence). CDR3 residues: CAWSTGTGFGANVLTF. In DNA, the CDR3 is TGTGCCTGGAGTACCGGCACAGGGTTCGGGGCCAACGTCCTGACTTTC.

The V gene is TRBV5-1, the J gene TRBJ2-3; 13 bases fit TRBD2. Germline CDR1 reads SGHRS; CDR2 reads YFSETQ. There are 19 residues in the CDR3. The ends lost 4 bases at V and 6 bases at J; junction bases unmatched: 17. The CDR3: CASSPPGTSGILLGDTQYF. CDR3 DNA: TGCGCCAGCAGCCCCCCAGGGACTAGCGGGATCCTACTCGGTGATACGCAGTATTTT.

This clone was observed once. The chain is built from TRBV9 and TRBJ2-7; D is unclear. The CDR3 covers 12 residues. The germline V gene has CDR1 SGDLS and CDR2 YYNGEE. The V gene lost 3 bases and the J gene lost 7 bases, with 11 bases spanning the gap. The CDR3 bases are TGTGCCAGCAGCGCAGACGAGGTGGAGCAGTACTTC. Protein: CASSADEVEQYF.

CDR3 coding DNA: TGTGCCAGCAGCTTGAGCTTTAGCAATCAGCCCCAGCATTTT. It specifies CASSLSFSNQPQHF. The chain joins TRBV5-6 to TRBJ1-5; D gene unclear. The V and J ends lost 1 base and 0 bases respectively, with 5 bases between them. This CDR3 has 14 residues. The germline V gene encodes CDR1 SGHDT and CDR2 YYEEEE.

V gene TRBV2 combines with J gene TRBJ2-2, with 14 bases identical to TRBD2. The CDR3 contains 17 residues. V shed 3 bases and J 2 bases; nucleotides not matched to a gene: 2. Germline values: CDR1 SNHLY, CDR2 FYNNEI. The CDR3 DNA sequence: TGTGCCAGCAGTGATGGGACTAGCGGGAGCAACACCGGGGAGCTGTTTTTT. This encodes CASSDGTSGSNTGELFF.

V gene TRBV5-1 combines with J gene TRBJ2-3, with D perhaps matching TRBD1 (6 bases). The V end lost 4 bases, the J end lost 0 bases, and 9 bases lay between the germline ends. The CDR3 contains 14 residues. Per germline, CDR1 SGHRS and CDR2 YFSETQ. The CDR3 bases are TGCGCCAGCAGCCTGGGACACAGCACAGATACGCAGTATTTT. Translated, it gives CASSLGHSTDTQYF.

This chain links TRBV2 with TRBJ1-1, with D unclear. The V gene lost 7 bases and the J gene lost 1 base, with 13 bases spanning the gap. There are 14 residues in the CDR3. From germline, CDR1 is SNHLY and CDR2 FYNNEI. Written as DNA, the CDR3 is TGTGCCAGCACCCACCAAGGACCGAACACTGAAGCTTTCTTT. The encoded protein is CASTHQGPNTEAFF. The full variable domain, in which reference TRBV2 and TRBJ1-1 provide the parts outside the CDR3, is EPEVTQTPSHQVTQMGQEVILRCVPISNHLYFYWYRQILGQKVEFLVSFYNNEISEKSEIFDDQFSVERPDGSNFTLKIRSTKLEDSAMYFCASTHQGPNTEAFFGQGTRLTVV.

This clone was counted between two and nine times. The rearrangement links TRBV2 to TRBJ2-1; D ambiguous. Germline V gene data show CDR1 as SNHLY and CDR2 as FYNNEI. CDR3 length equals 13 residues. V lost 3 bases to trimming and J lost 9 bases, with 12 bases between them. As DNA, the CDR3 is TGTGCCAGCAGTGAGCCATTTAGGGTTGAGCAGTTCTTC. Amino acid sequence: CASSEPFRVEQFF.

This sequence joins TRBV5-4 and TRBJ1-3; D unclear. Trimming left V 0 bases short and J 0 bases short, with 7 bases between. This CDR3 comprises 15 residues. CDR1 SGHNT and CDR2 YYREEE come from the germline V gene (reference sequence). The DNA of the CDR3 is TGTGCCAGCAGCTTGGACGTGGCCTCTGGAAACACCATATATTTT. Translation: CASSLDVASGNTIYF.

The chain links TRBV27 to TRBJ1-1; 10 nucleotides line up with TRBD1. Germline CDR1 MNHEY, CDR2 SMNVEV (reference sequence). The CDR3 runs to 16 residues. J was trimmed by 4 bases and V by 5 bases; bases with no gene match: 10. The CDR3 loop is CASSKQDRGRGTEAFF. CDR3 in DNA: TGTGCCAGCAGTAAACAGGACAGGGGGAGGGGCACTGAAGCTTTCTTT.

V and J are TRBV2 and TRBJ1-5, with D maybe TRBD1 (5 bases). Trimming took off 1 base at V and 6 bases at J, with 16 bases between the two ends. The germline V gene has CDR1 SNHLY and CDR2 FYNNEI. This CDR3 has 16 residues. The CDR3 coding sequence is TGTGCCAGCAGTGAAGAGGTCAGGGTGACCGGTCAGCCCCAGCATTTT. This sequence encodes CASSEEVRVTGQPQHF.

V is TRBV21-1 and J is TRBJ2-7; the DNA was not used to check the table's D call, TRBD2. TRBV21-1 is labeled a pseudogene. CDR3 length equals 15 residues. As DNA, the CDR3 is TGTGCCAGCAGCAAAAAAAGGCTAGCGGCCCTTGAGCAGTACTTC. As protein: CASSKKRLAALEQYF.

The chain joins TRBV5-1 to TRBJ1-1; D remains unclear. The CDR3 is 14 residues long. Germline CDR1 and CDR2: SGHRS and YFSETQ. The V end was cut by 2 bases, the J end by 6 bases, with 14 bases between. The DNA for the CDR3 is TGCGCCAGCAGCTTCGCGGCTCCTGGGGCTGAAGCTTTCTTT. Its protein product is CASSFAAPGAEAFF.

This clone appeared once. CDR3 nucleotides: TGTGCCAGCAGTTTTAGCGGGGGGACCTACGAGCAGTACTTC. It specifies CASSFSGGTYEQYF. This chain connects TRBV27 to TRBJ2-7, with 10 bases matching TRBD2. CDR3 length equals 14 residues. J lost 2 bases, V lost 3 bases, and 1 base had no gene match. In germline, CDR1 is MNHEY, CDR2 SMNVEV (reference sequence).

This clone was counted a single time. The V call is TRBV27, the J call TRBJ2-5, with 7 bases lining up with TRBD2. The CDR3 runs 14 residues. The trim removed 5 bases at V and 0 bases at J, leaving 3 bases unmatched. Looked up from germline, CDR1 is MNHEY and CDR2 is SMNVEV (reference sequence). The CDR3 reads CASSRGTNQETQYF. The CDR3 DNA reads TGTGCCAGCAGTCGCGGGACTAACCAAGAGACCCAGTACTTC.

The DNA of the CDR3 is TGCGCCAGCAGCCTCAGGGGGTACTACGAGCAGTACTTC. It codes for CASSLRGYYEQYF. The V gene is TRBV4-1, the J gene TRBJ2-7; 7 bases align to TRBD1. Germline CDR1 MGHRA, CDR2 YSYEKL. V shed 4 bases and J 3 bases; nucleotides not matched to a gene: 3. The CDR3 is 13 residues long.

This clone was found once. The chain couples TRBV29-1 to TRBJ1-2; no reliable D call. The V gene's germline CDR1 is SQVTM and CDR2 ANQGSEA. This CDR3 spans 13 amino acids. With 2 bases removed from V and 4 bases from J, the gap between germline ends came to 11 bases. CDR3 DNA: TGCAGCGTTGAAATGGCCCTAGTCTATGGCTACACCTTC. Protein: CSVEMALVYGYTF.

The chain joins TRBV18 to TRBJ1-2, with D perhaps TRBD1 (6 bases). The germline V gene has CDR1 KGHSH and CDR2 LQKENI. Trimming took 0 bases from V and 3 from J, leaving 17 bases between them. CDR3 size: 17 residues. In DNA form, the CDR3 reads TGTGCCAGCTCACCACCCCCCCGTTGGGGGGCGGACTATGGCTACACCTTC. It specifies CASSPPPRWGADYGYTF.

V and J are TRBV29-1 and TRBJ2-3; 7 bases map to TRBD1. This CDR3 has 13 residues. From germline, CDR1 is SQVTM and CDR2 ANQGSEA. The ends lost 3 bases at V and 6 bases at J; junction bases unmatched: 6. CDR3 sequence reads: CSVDRKGADTQYF. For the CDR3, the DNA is TGCAGCGTTGATCGGAAGGGGGCGGATACGCAGTATTTT.

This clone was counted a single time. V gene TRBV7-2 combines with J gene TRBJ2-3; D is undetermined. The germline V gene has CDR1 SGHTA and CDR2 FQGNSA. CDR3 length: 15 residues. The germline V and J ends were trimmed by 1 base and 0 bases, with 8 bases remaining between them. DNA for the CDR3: TGTGCCAGCAGCTTAGTGGAGTACAGCACAGATACGCAGTATTTT. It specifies CASSLVEYSTDTQYF.

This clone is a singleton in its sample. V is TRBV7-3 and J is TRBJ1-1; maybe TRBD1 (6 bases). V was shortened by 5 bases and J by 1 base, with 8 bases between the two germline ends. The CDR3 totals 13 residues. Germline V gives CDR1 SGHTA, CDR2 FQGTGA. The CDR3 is CASSQQGNTEAFF. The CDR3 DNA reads TGTGCCAGCAGCCAACAGGGGAACACTGAAGCTTTCTTT. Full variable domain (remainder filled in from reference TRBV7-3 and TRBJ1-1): GAGVSQTPSNKVTEKGKYVELRCDPISGHTALYWYRQSLGQGPEFLIYFQGTGAADDSGLPNDRFFAVRPEGSVSTLKIQRTERGDSAVYLCASSQQGNTEAFFGQGTRLTVV.

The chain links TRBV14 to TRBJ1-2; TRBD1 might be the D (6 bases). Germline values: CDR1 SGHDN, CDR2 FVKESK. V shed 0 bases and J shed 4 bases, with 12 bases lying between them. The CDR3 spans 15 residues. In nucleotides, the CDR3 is TGTGCCAGCAGCCAAGATTTGAGAGGGGGCTATGGCTACACCTTC. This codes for CASSQDLRGGYGYTF.

The CDR3 protein is CASSLRVMNTEAFF. CDR3 bases: TGTGCCAGCAGCTTAAGAGTTATGAACACTGAAGCTTTCTTT. The gene calls are TRBV7-9 and TRBJ1-1; D is unclear. This CDR3 has 14 residues. Trimming stripped 2 bases from V and 0 bases from J, with 7 bases between. CDR1 SEHNR and CDR2 FQNEAQ come from the germline V gene (reference sequence).

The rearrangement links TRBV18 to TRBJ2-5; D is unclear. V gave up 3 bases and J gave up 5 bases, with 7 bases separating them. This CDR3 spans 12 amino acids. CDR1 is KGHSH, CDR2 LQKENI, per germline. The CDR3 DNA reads TGTGCCAGCTCACCCCCAAGGGAGACCCAGTACTTC. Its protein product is CASSPPRETQYF.

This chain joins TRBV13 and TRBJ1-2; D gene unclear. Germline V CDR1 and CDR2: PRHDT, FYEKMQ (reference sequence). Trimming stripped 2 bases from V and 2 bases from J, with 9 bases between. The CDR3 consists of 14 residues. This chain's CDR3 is CASSLSNGNYGYTF. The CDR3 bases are TGTGCCAGCAGCTTATCCAACGGCAACTATGGCTACACCTTC. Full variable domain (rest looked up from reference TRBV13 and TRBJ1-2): AAGVIQSPRHLIKEKRETATLKCYPIPRHDTVYWYQQGPGQDPQFLISFYEKMQSDKGSIPDRFSAQQFSDYHSELNMSSLELGDSALYFCASSLSNGNYGYTFGSGTRLTVV.